The subject of this entry is one T cell receptor (beta chain). The data are from a study of blood T cell repertoires in COVID-19. Turning to the study itself: PBMCs, B-cell-depleted T cells, or T cells were the source of the cDNA or gDNA that made up the material.

The germline CDR1 and CDR2 sequences are MDHEN and SYDVKM. V gave up 2 bases and J gave up 3 bases, with 13 bases separating them. CDR3 size: 16 residues. In the authors' methods: Amplified reference gene primers provided the basis for estimating nucleated cell counts. Method: immunoSEQ multiplex PCR; TCRdb's copy keeps in-frame clones and lacks some. That table is the source of V, J and clone size, and D and trimming were worked out from the DNA. The repertoire has about 150,000 clones, 85% to 90% of them found once; the top ten carry approximately 0.62%. Sequencing was performed on peripheral blood. V gene TRBV28 combines with J gene TRBJ2-2; D perhaps matches TRBD1 (5 bases). This TCR derives from a man aged 55 to 69 with COVID-19, enrolled during active disease. The CDR3 coding sequence is TGTGCCAGCAGTTTAGCAGGGAACTCTTACACCGGGGAGCTGTTTTTT. This encodes CASSLAGNSYTGELFF.